This T cell receptor beta chain was captured by sequencing in a study of blood T cell repertoires in COVID-19. Turning to the study itself: Samples came from the United States, Italy and Spain, spanning acute and convalescent COVID-19.

This clone was seen once. V was cut by 1 base and J by 3 bases, with 3 bases left in between. The CDR3 has 12 amino acids. Produced via immunoSEQ multiplex PCR; TCRdb's table is partial and in-frame only. The data hold hundreds of thousands of clones, with more than 80% observed a single time. Participants, 18 to 89 years old, spanned around 25 US areas. Source material: PBMCs or T cells enriched from blood (not recorded which). This chain uses TRBV12-3 or TRBV12-4 with TRBJ2-5; no clear D. The TCR comes from a man aged 25-45 years who had recovered from COVID-19. In DNA, the CDR3 is TGTGCCAGCAGTTTAGGAGAAGAGACCCAGTACTTC. It yields the protein CASSLGEETQYF.